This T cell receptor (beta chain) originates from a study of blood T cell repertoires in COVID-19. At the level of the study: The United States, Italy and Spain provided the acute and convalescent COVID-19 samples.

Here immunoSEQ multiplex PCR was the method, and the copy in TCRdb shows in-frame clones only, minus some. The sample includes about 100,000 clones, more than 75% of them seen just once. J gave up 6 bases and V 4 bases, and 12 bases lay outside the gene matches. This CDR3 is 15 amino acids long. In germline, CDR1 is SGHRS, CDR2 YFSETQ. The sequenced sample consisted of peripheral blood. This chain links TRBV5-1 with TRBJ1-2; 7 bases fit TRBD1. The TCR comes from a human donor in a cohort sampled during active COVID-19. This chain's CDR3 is CASSPETGTYNGYTF. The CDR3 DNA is TGCGCCAGCAGCCCGGAGACAGGGACTTATAATGGCTACACCTTC.